The source of this T cell receptor (beta chain) is a study of blood T cell repertoires in COVID-19 (dated by TCRdb to 2020 to 2022). The study in broad terms: Samples from collaborators originated in the United States, Italy and Spain and spanned both the acute and convalescent phases of COVID-19. The prospective study material was composed of cDNA or gDNA derived from T cells, B-cell-depleted T cells, or PBMCs. The dataset comprised deeply sampled blood TCRbeta repertoires from subjects exposed to, actively infected with, or recovered from COVID-19. A freely available public database, intended as a resource for researchers studying the immune response to SARS-CoV-2, is where the repertoires were released. Samples came from the ongoing ImmuneRACE study (first 160 participants) plus 1,254 subjects from 6 global collaborators. Sample metadata almost always included a de-identified subject ID, COVID-19 status, age in years and sex. Where available, HLA class I and class II types were obtained from metadata supplied by the sample provider rather than from assay-based typing.

Each collaborating institution followed its own protocols to collect whole blood in K2EDTA tubes. Collaborator samples were shipped for TCRbeta analysis as frozen whole blood, isolated PBMCs, or DNA extracted from either sample type. Taken from the germline V gene, the CDR1 and CDR2 loops are MGHRA and YSYEKL. Compared with germline, V lacks 2 bases and J lacks 5 bases; bases without a gene match: 15. Spanning cysteine to phenylalanine, the CDR3 consists of 17 amino acids. Only the CDR3 region is kept as DNA, spanning 51 bases read in frame from base 1. On this clone itself: Its binding antigen is unknown. Base qualities were left out, and no much larger clone turns up one base away.

What the research found in general, with its limitations: Clinical and demographic metadata were provided uncurated, with the amount varying by source and participant.

TCRbeta CDR3 regions were amplified from genomic DNA using the immunoSEQ Assay, a bias-controlled multiplex PCR. In the original analysis: Nucleated cell counts per sample were estimated from amplification of reference gene primers within the assay. Sequence reads were collapsed and filtered to measure the absolute abundance of every unique TCRbeta CDR3 rearrangement. Productive Simpson clonality was computed per sample as the square root of Simpson's diversity index over productive rearrangements. TCRdb obtained this table from immuneACCESS and retained in-frame rearrangements with V and J assigned. These tables miss some clones; where compared with another copy, unresolved V genes account for less than half of the shortfall, and the remainder is unexplained. V and J calls and clone size are as listed in that table; D and trimming were resolved from the DNA. For this sample there are approximately 67,000 clones; approximately 86% appear just once. In total, the top ten clones hold 5% to 7.5% of the sample.

Material: peripheral blood. The chain uses TRBV4-1 and TRBJ2-7, and TRBD1 matches 7 of the central bases. The TCR was taken from a man between 60 and 75 years old with acute or convalescent COVID-19. This receptor carries the CDR3 CASSQYLSGTALNEQYF. The bases are TGCGCCAGCAGCCAATATTTGTCCGGGACAGCACTAAACGAGCAGTACTTC.